Listed here is a single TCR beta chain. This record comes from a study of blood T cell repertoires in COVID-19. At the level of the study: In each case, the material was cDNA or gDNA derived from T cells, B-cell-depleted T cells, or PBMCs.

TCRdb keeps only in-frame clones here, not all; method: immunoSEQ multiplex PCR. The sample shows about 55,000 clones, 75% to 90% of them seen only once. In germline, CDR1 is SEHNR, CDR2 FQNEAQ (reference sequence). This CDR3 spans 16 amino acids. The V segment lost 5 bases and the J segment 4 bases; nucleotides outside the gene matches: 11. The sequenced sample was peripheral blood. The clonotype was recovered from a man older than 75 with acute or convalescent COVID-19. V and J are TRBV7-9 and TRBJ2-3, with 8 bases that match TRBD1. This chain's CDR3 is CASSAQGQVKSDTQYF. DNA for the CDR3: TGTGCCAGCAGCGCCCAGGGACAGGTCAAATCAGATACGCAGTATTTT.